This TCR beta chain was found in a study of blood T cell repertoires in COVID-19. Study-wide background: Some COVID-19 samples were acute and others convalescent; all came from the United States, Italy and Spain. PBMCs, B-cell-depleted T cells, or T cells were the source of the cDNA or gDNA that made up the material.

Original processing notes: Reference gene primer amplification yielded estimated nucleated cell counts. Data came from immunoSEQ multiplex PCR; TCRdb stores just in-frame clones and leaves some out. V and J calls and clone size follow that table, whereas D and trimming were derived from the DNA. The sample holds 45,000 to 55,000 clones, roughly 80% seen once. In this sample, this clone turned up a few times. From germline, CDR1 is GTSNPN and CDR2 SVGIG (reference sequence). The germline V and J ends were trimmed by 0 bases and 2 bases, with 11 bases remaining between them. The length of the CDR3 is 15 residues.

This sequence was found in a human donor in a cohort sampled during active COVID-19. The chain employs TRBV30 and TRBJ1-5, with D unresolved. Sequenced: peripheral blood. The CDR3 nucleotides read TGTGCCTGGAGTGTAACGGGATCCGGCAATCAGCCCCAGCATTTT. Encoded protein: CAWSVTGSGNQPQHF.